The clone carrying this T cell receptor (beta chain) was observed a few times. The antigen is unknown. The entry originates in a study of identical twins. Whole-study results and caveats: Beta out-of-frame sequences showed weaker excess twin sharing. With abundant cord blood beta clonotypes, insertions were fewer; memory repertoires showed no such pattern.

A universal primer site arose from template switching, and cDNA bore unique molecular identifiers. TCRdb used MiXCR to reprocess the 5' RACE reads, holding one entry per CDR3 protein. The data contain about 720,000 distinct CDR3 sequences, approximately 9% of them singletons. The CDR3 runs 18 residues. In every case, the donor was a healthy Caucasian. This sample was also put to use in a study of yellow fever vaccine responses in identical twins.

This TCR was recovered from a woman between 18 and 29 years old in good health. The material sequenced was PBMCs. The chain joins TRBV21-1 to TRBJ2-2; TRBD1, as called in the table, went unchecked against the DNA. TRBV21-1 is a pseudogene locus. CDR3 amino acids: CASSKALRQIVNTGELFF. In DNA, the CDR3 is TGTGCCAGCAGCAAAGCGCTCCGACAGATAGTGAACACCGGGGAGCTGTTTTTT.